Below are 20 T cell receptor beta chains sequenced from a single sample in a study of chemoradiotherapy in HPV16-positive cancers. This table comes from immunoSEQ multiplex PCR, and its TCRdb copy is limited to in-frame clones, with some not included. The sample includes 30,000 to 35,000 clones, roughly 75% of them seen just once. Sequencing used blood, obtained from a patient who underwent chemoradiotherapy. The receptors come from a human donor with HPV-associated anogenital cancer.

The chain carries TRBV9 and TRBJ1-5, with a tentative D call TRBD1 (5 bases). V was clipped by 3 bases and J by 9 bases, with 16 bases between them. Germline V gene lookup returns CDR1 SGDLS and CDR2 YYNGEE. This CDR3 region has 14 residues. This CDR3 reads CASSGQHPEGPQHF. The CDR3 coding sequence is TGTGCCAGCAGCGGACAGCACCCCGAGGGGCCCCAGCATTTT.

The chain carries TRBV18 and TRBJ1-2; the D is unclear. The CDR3 extends over 15 amino acids. Looked up from germline, CDR1 is KGHSH and CDR2 is LQKENI. V gave up 0 bases and J gave up 3 bases, with 11 bases separating them. DNA of the CDR3: TGTGCCAGCTCACCACCAGAGGGTATGGACTATGGCTACACCTTC. It yields the protein CASSPPEGMDYGYTF. Full variable domain (rest looked up from reference TRBV18 and TRBJ1-2): NAGVMQNPRHLVRRRGQEARLRCSPMKGHSHVYWYRQLPEEGLKFMVYLQKENIIDESGMPKERFSAEFPKEGPSILRIQQVVRGDSAAYFCASSPPEGMDYGYTFGSGTRLTVV.

Only one count was recorded for this clone. This chain joins TRBV4-1 and TRBJ1-6; D not resolved. The CDR3 is made up of 16 amino acids. CDR1 and CDR2 (germline): MGHRA, YSYEKL. V was clipped by 1 base and J by 3 bases, with 10 bases between them. CDR3 coding DNA: TGCGCCAGCAGCCAAGCCTTCATGGGCTATAATTCACCCCTCCACTTT. Translated, it gives CASSQAFMGYNSPLHF.

This clone turned up a few times. The chain joins TRBV6-5 to TRBJ2-7; 8 bases are a match to TRBD2. The CDR3 consists of 15 residues. V gave up 0 bases and J gave up 2 bases; unmatched junction bases: 3. Germline-derived CDR1 and CDR2 are MNHEY and SVGAGI. Written as DNA, the CDR3 is TGTGCCAGCAGTTACTCCCAACTAGCGGCCTACGAGCAGTACTTC. Protein sequence: CASSYSQLAAYEQYF.

In DNA form, the CDR3 reads TGTGCCAGCAGCTTAAGTTCCCACAGGGTGGCTTTCTTT. The encoded protein is CASSLSSHRVAFF. V gene TRBV13 combines with J gene TRBJ1-1, with D possibly TRBD1 on 6 matching bases. The CDR3 loop spans 13 amino acids. Between the trimmed V and J ends, which lost 2 bases and 11 bases, there was a span of 15 bases. The germline CDR1 and CDR2 sequences are PRHDT and FYEKMQ (reference sequence).

V usage is TRBV18 and J usage is TRBJ1-4; the D is unclear. CDR1 is KGHSH, CDR2 LQKENI, per germline. Trimming shortened V by 0 bases and J by 3 bases, and 8 bases separated the two germline ends. The CDR3 contains 15 residues. CDR3 residues: CASSPPVWSNEKLFF. CDR3 DNA sequence: TGTGCCAGCTCACCACCGGTGTGGTCTAATGAAAAACTGTTTTTT.

The DNA of the CDR3 is TGTGCCTGGAGTGTAATCTTGGGGGACGAGCAGTACTTC. Translated, it gives CAWSVILGDEQYF. The chain combines TRBV30 with TRBJ2-7; D might be TRBD1 or TRBD2, each matching 5 bases. Trimming stripped 0 bases from V and 5 bases from J, with 11 bases between. CDR3 size: 13 residues. Germline V gene lookup returns CDR1 GTSNPN and CDR2 SVGIG (reference sequence).

This clone has just a few counts. V is TRBV7-2 and J is TRBJ1-1, with unresolved D. Germline V gene data show CDR1 as SGHTA and CDR2 as FQGNSA. This CDR3 has 13 residues. Trimming took off 5 bases at V and 1 base at J, with 8 bases between the two ends. In DNA form, the CDR3 reads TGTGCCAGCAGCACATCCCCGAACACTGAAGCTTTCTTT. Translating it yields CASSTSPNTEAFF.

This clone was detected a few times. The V gene is TRBV18, the J gene TRBJ1-5, with D perhaps TRBD1 (5 bases). Deletions cut 3 bases from V and 10 bases from J, with 16 bases between. The CDR3 covers 14 residues. Germline CDR1 is KGHSH and CDR2 is LQKENI. CDR3 residues: CASSPFDRPIPQHF. Here the CDR3 DNA reads TGTGCCAGCTCACCCTTTGACAGACCCATTCCCCAGCATTTT.

The chain recombines TRBV5-1 with TRBJ1-2, with D hard to call. Trimming took 5 bases from V and 4 from J, leaving 12 bases between them. Germline V CDR1 and CDR2: SGHRS, YFSETQ. The CDR3 runs to 13 residues. This CDR3 reads CASSSDGSYGYTF. The CDR3 region has the DNA TGCGCCAGCAGTTCGGACGGCTCCTATGGCTACACCTTC.

This chain uses TRBV18 with TRBJ1-5; D is uncertain. This CDR3 spans 14 amino acids. The germline CDR1 and CDR2 sequences are KGHSH and LQKENI. V lost 3 bases and J 2 bases, leaving 8 bases between the germline ends. The CDR3 coding sequence is TGTGCCAGCTCACCGCAGGAGGGCAATCAGCCCCAGCATTTT. The encoded protein is CASSPQEGNQPQHF.

The sample holds one count of this clone. The chain carries TRBV6-6 and TRBJ1-5, with D unclear. The V gene's germline CDR1 is MNHNY and CDR2 SVGAGI (reference sequence). The CDR3 sequence is 14 residues long. V was clipped by 7 bases and J by 1 base, with 11 bases between them. The CDR3: CASTPPGSNQPQHF. In DNA, the CDR3 is TGTGCCAGCACCCCCCCGGGAAGCAATCAGCCCCAGCATTTT.

DNA of the CDR3: TGTGCCAGCAGTTTATGGGTTGGACAGGGGGTATCCTACGAGCAGTACTTC. Protein: CASSLWVGQGVSYEQYF. The chain uses TRBV27 and TRBJ2-7, with 10 bases matching TRBD1. Germline lookup yields CDR1 MNHEY and CDR2 SMNVEV (reference sequence). The CDR3 is 17 residues long. Trimming at V came to 1 base and at J to 1 base, leaving 7 bases not matched to a gene.

V usage is TRBV7-6 and J usage is TRBJ2-1; 8 bases map to TRBD2. Germline assignment: CDR1 SGHVS and CDR2 FNYEAQ. The junction had 9 bases not matched to a gene; V was cut back by 2 bases and J by 3 bases. The CDR3 loop spans 17 amino acids. The CDR3 region has the DNA TGTGCCAGCAGCTTAAACGGGGGGGCAGCCAACTACAATGAGCAGTTCTTC. Amino acids: CASSLNGGAANYNEQFF.

The chain uses TRBV11-2 and TRBJ2-6; TRBD1 aligns across 9 bases. This CDR3 contains 17 residues. Germline V CDR1 and CDR2: SGHAT, FQNNGV. Germline trimming cut 7 bases from V and 3 bases from J; bases unmatched to any gene: 10. In nucleotides, the CDR3 is TGTGCCAGCACCCCCCGGGACAGGGACCTTGGGGCCAACGTCCTGACTTTC. Protein: CASTPRDRDLGANVLTF.

The J gene is TRBJ1-5, the V gene TRBV7-9; D unresolved. The V gene's germline CDR1 is SEHNR and CDR2 FQNEAQ (reference sequence). The length of the CDR3 is 12 residues. V was clipped by 6 bases and J by 4 bases, with 7 bases between them. CDR3 protein: CASSRDNQPQHF. The CDR3 DNA reads TGTGCCAGCAGTCGGGATAATCAGCCCCAGCATTTT. The variable domain in full, completed from reference TRBV7-9 and TRBJ1-5, reads DTGVSQNPRHKITKRGQNVTFRCDPISEHNRLYWYRQTLGQGPEFLTYFQNEAQLEKSRLLSDRFSAERPKGSFSTLEIQRTEQGDSAMYLCASSRDNQPQHFGDGTRLSIL.

The CDR3 loop reads CASSLKQGNTGELFF. In DNA, the CDR3 is TGTGCCAGCAGCTTAAAGCAGGGGAACACCGGGGAGCTGTTTTTT. The rearrangement uses TRBV7-3 and TRBJ2-2, with a possible D match to TRBD1 (5 bases). The germline V and J ends were trimmed by 1 base and 1 base, with 7 bases remaining between them. Looked up from germline, CDR1 is SGHTA and CDR2 is FQGTGA. This CDR3 region has 15 residues.

The gene calls are TRBV5-6 and TRBJ1-5; 9 bases agree with TRBD1. There are 16 residues in the CDR3. Germline trimming cut 5 bases from V and 7 bases from J; bases unmatched to any gene: 13. CDR1 and CDR2 from the germline V gene are SGHDT and YYEEEE. CDR3 protein: CASSFSEGQGGQPQHF. The DNA of the CDR3 is TGTGCCAGCAGTTTCTCCGAGGGACAGGGAGGCCAGCCCCAGCATTTT.

The chain combines TRBV10-3 with TRBJ2-3; D is possibly TRBD1 or TRBD2 (5 bases each). CDR3 length equals 16 residues. Per the germline V gene, CDR1 is ENHRY and CDR2 is SYGVKD. V lost 1 base and J lost 2, with 13 bases in between. CDR3 amino acids: CAISEFRGQNTDTQYF. The CDR3 nucleotides are TGTGCCATCAGTGAGTTTCGGGGCCAGAACACAGATACGCAGTATTTT.

The CDR3 reads CASSYSQSYEQYF. The DNA for the CDR3 is TGTGCCAGCAGTTACTCACAGAGCTACGAGCAGTACTTC. The rearrangement links TRBV6-6 to TRBJ2-7; D remains unclear. Trimming removed 0 bases from V and 3 bases from J, with 6 bases in between. The CDR3 spans 13 residues. Germline assignment: CDR1 MNHNY and CDR2 SVGAGI (reference sequence).